These 30 T cell receptor beta chains came from one sample sequenced in a study of blood T cells in healthy people across ages. Combining a sample-barcoded 5' primer with a J-beta primer mix, a second PCR ran for about 6 to 12 cycles. A single record per CDR3 protein comes from TCRdb applying MiXCR to the 5' RACE reads. The sample has about 680,000 distinct CDR3 sequences, around 45% seen once. Sequenced material: blood. These receptor sequences come from a woman aged 60 to 75 in good health.

The chain joins TRBV29-1 to TRBJ2-3; 10 bases align to TRBD2. CDR1 and CDR2 from the germline V gene are SQVTM and ANQGSEA. There are 13 residues in the CDR3. After removal of 7 bases from V and 3 bases from J, the junction contained 4 bases not matched to a gene. DNA for the CDR3: TGCAGCGCTAGCGGGAGTAATACAGATACGCAGTATTTT. Translation: CSASGSNTDTQYF.

The CDR3 protein is CASSSLGMNTEAFF. For the CDR3, the DNA is TGTGCCAGCAGCTCTCTGGGAATGAACACTGAAGCTTTCTTT. The chain combines TRBV7-9 with TRBJ1-1; D uncertain. Trimming removed 4 bases from V and 0 bases from J, with 9 bases in between. Germline V gene sequence: CDR1 SEHNR, CDR2 FQNEAQ (reference sequence). The CDR3 totals 14 residues.

This clonotype appeared a single time. One end of the junction varies from germline; a read error may be responsible. The chain employs TRBV7-2 and TRBJ2-1; D ambiguous. Germline CDR1 is SGHTA and CDR2 is FQGNSA. The CDR3 is 14 amino acids. The DNA of the CDR3 is TGTGCCGGCAGCTTTAGCTCGGACTACAATGAGCAGTTCTTC. Its translation: CAGSFSSDYNEQFF.

The chain couples TRBV11-3 to TRBJ2-1; maybe TRBD1 (6 bases). Germline V lookup: CDR1 SGHNT, CDR2 YENEEA. CDR3 length equals 14 residues. Trimming took off 5 bases at V and 3 bases at J, with 11 bases between the two ends. The CDR3 nucleotides are TGTGCCAGCAGCATATTAGGGGGCTACAATGAGCAGTTCTTC. It translates to CASSILGGYNEQFF.

V gene TRBV11-2 combines with J gene TRBJ2-3, with D possibly TRBD2 on 7 matching bases. Germline assignment: CDR1 SGHAT and CDR2 FQNNGV. This CDR3 has 16 amino acids. The germline V and J ends were trimmed by 3 bases and 6 bases, with 19 bases remaining between them. CDR3 DNA: TGTGCCAGCAGCTTTTCCCACGGGGGGCTCGGGGATACGCAGTATTTT. Translation gives CASSFSHGGLGDTQYF.

This clonotype was seen a handful of times. V and J are TRBV28 and TRBJ1-4; D gene unclear. V was cut by 5 bases and J by 8 bases, with 6 bases left in between. Germline V gives CDR1 MDHEN, CDR2 SYDVKM. The CDR3 is made up of 11 amino acids. The CDR3 spells CASSDWEKLFF. CDR3 in DNA: TGTGCCAGCAGTGACTGGGAAAAACTGTTTTTT.

The chain recombines TRBV20-1 with TRBJ2-3, with TRBD2 as a possible D gene (6 bases). Germline CDR1 DFQATT, CDR2 SNEGSKA (reference sequence). Deletions cut 5 bases from V and 0 bases from J, with 21 bases between. The CDR3 sequence is 17 residues long. CDR3 protein: CSAHEGYLAASTDTQYF. CDR3 nucleotide sequence: TGCAGTGCTCACGAGGGGTATTTAGCGGCTAGCACAGATACGCAGTATTTT.

The chain joins TRBV20-1 to TRBJ2-7, with unresolved D. Trimming removed 0 bases at V and 4 bases at J, with 13 bases between. The germline CDR1 and CDR2 sequences are DFQATT and SNEGSKA (reference sequence). This CDR3 contains 14 residues. This CDR3 is CSARDFQKTYEQYF. The CDR3 DNA reads as TGCAGTGCTAGAGACTTCCAGAAGACGTACGAGCAGTACTTC.

The V gene is TRBV18, the J gene TRBJ1-2, with D perhaps TRBD1 (6 bases). The CDR3 spans 15 residues. V was cut by 1 base and J by 5 bases, with 14 bases left in between. Looked up from germline, CDR1 is KGHSH and CDR2 is LQKENI. The CDR3 DNA reads as TGTGCCAGCTCACCACGGGGGCACGACCTATATGGCTACACCTTC. It is translated as CASSPRGHDLYGYTF.

This clonotype was seen only a few times. This sequence joins TRBV12-3 or TRBV12-4 and TRBJ1-2; 7 nucleotides line up with TRBD1. This CDR3 is 15 amino acids long. With 7 bases clipped from V and 2 bases from J, the junction kept 10 bases outside the gene matches. The CDR3, as DNA: TGTGCCAGCAATGATCCGGGACAGTTAAACTATGGCTACACCTTC. It codes for CASNDPGQLNYGYTF.

The chain couples TRBV7-2 to TRBJ2-7; D is unclear. CDR1 is SGHTA and CDR2 is FQGNSA in the germline V gene. CDR3 length: 14 residues. The V gene lost 1 base and the J gene lost 2 bases, with 9 bases spanning the gap. The CDR3 sequence is CASSLGPFTYEQYF. Here the CDR3 DNA reads TGTGCCAGCAGCTTAGGCCCCTTCACCTACGAGCAGTACTTC. Filled out from reference TRBV7-2 and TRBJ2-7, the complete variable domain reads GAGVSQSPSNKVTEKGKDVELRCDPISGHTALYWYRQSLGQGLEFLIYFQGNSAPDKSGLPSDRFSAERTGGSVSTLTIQRTQQEDSAVYLCASSLGPFTYEQYFGPGTRLTVT.

This clonotype was seen a few times. The V gene is TRBV9, the J gene TRBJ2-3; D might be TRBD2 (6 bases). Per the germline V gene, CDR1 is SGDLS and CDR2 is YYNGEE. The CDR3 spans 16 residues. V shed 1 base and J shed 0 bases, with 12 bases lying between them. CDR3 protein: CASSVMGLSSTDTQYF. In DNA, the CDR3 is TGTGCCAGCAGCGTAATGGGACTCTCTAGCACAGATACGCAGTATTTT.

A few counts support this clonotype. The chain couples TRBV5-1 to TRBJ1-2; TRBD1 matches 7 bases. V lost 2 bases and J lost 5; bases outside the gene matches: 12. CDR1 and CDR2 (germline): SGHRS, YFSETQ. The CDR3 has 16 amino acids. The CDR3 loop is CASSFPPGQTRYGYTF. CDR3 in DNA: TGCGCCAGCAGCTTCCCGCCGGGACAGACCCGGTATGGCTACACCTTC.

This clonotype turned up a few times. The V gene is TRBV29-1, the J gene TRBJ1-2; D is unresolved. CDR1 is SQVTM and CDR2 is ANQGSEA in the germline V gene. This CDR3 is built from 12 residues. V shed 6 bases and J shed 4 bases, with 12 bases lying between them. This CDR3 reads CSVPDAVYGYTF. The CDR3 DNA follows: TGCAGCGTCCCGGACGCCGTCTATGGCTACACCTTC. Full variable domain (missing parts from reference TRBV29-1 and TRBJ1-2): SAVISQKPSRDICQRGTSLTIQCQVDSQVTMMFWYRQQPGQSLTLIATANQGSEATYESGFVIDKFPISRPNLTFSTLTVSNMSPEDSSIYLCSVPDAVYGYTFGSGTRLTVV.

This sequence joins TRBV2 and TRBJ2-3, with D perhaps matching TRBD1 (5 bases). Germline V gene sequence: CDR1 SNHLY, CDR2 FYNNEI. This CDR3 has 15 amino acids. V lost 1 base and J 14 bases, leaving 22 bases between the germline ends. This CDR3 is CASSEGTFGSDARYF. CDR3 bases: TGTGCCAGCAGTGAAGGGACATTCGGATCAGATGCGCGGTATTTT.

The sample holds one count of this clonotype. J is TRBJ2-3 and V is TRBV5-1; perhaps TRBD1 as D (5 bases). Looked up from germline, CDR1 is SGHRS and CDR2 is YFSETQ. This CDR3 is 14 amino acids long. Trimming shortened V by 3 bases and J by 2 bases, and 10 bases separated the two germline ends. CDR3 region: CASSCGHPTDTQYF. The CDR3 region has the DNA TGCGCCAGCAGCTGCGGACACCCCACAGATACGCAGTATTTT.

The chain carries TRBV6-2 or TRBV6-3 and TRBJ1-4, with a tentative D call TRBD1 (6 bases). The CDR3 is 14 residues long. V was clipped by 2 bases and J by 8 bases, with 12 bases between them. Germline assignment: CDR1 MNHEY and CDR2 SVGEGT. CDR3 sequence (DNA): TGTGCCAGCAGTTACGACAGGAAGACAGAAAAACTGTTTTTT. Protein sequence: CASSYDRKTEKLFF.

J is TRBJ2-4 and V is TRBV29-1, with unresolved D. V lost 4 bases to trimming and J lost 2 bases, with 12 bases between them. Germline assignment: CDR1 SQVTM and CDR2 ANQGSEA. The CDR3 length is 14 residues. The CDR3 DNA reads TGCAGCGTTGGGGCTCCAGGTACCAAAAACATTCAGTACTTC. Translation gives CSVGAPGTKNIQYF.

This clonotype was seen once. V and J are TRBV7-8 and TRBJ1-2; the D gene is possibly TRBD1 (5 bases). CDR1 is SGHVS, CDR2 FQNEAQ, per germline. Trimming left V 5 bases short and J 5 bases short, with 15 bases between. The CDR3 consists of 14 residues. This CDR3 reads CASSLGLAGYGYTF. DNA of the CDR3: TGTGCCAGCAGCCTCGGCTTGGCAGGGTATGGCTACACCTTC.

This rearrangement joins TRBV4-3 to TRBJ1-4; D is ambiguous. Germline-derived CDR1 and CDR2 are LGHNA and YSLEER. This CDR3 spans 16 amino acids. V lost 2 bases, J lost 0 bases, and 10 bases lay in between. CDR3 nucleotide sequence: TGCGCCAGCAGCCAACAACAGTTTGCAACTAATGAAAAACTGTTTTTT. It specifies CASSQQQFATNEKLFF.

As for this clonotype: One end of the junction does not line up with germline, which may come from a read error. The V call is TRBV7-9, the J call TRBJ2-1, with 11 positions matching TRBD1. CDR1 SEHNR and CDR2 FQNEAQ come from the germline V gene (reference sequence). The CDR3 runs to 17 residues. The CDR3 coding sequence is TGTGCCAGCAGCTTAAATCAGCGGACAGGGGGCTACAATGGGCAGTTCTTC. Amino acids: CASSLNQRTGGYNGQFF.

The chain carries TRBV15 and TRBJ1-5, with 12 nucleotides matching TRBD1. Germline CDR1 and CDR2: LNHNV and YYDKDF (reference sequence). The J segment lost 6 bases and the V segment lost 5 bases, leaving 5 bases of the junction unmatched. CDR3 length: 15 residues. The CDR3: CATSGGTGGSQPQHF. For the CDR3, the DNA is TGTGCCACCAGCGGGGGGACAGGGGGCTCTCAGCCCCAGCATTTT.

The V gene is TRBV7-2, the J gene TRBJ2-7, with D uncertain. Germline CDR1 SGHTA, CDR2 FQGNSA. V shed 2 bases and J shed 8 bases, with 7 bases lying between them. This CDR3 is built from 11 residues. The CDR3 DNA is TGTGCCAGCAGCTTAAGCCTGCAGCAGTACTTC. As protein: CASSLSLQQYF.

The rearrangement joins TRBV6-6 to TRBJ2-3; possibly TRBD2 for D (5 bases). The V end was cut by 6 bases, the J end by 6 bases, with 19 bases between. Germline CDR1 MNHNY, CDR2 SVGAGI (reference sequence). The CDR3 has 15 residues. As DNA, the CDR3 is TGTGCCAGCAGGCCCATATCCGGGAATCGGGATACGCAGTATTTT. It translates to CASRPISGNRDTQYF.

The rearrangement uses TRBV7-9 and TRBJ2-5; D is undetermined. The CDR3 consists of 11 residues. The V and J ends lost 4 bases and 5 bases respectively, with 5 bases between them. Germline CDR1 SEHNR, CDR2 FQNEAQ (reference sequence). CDR3 sequence reads: CASSSDETQYF. As DNA, the CDR3 is TGTGCCAGCAGCTCAGACGAGACCCAGTACTTC.

This chain links TRBV29-1 with TRBJ2-1, with D tentatively TRBD1 or TRBD2 (5 bases each). The DNA end favors TRBJ2-7, so the J call may be wrong. CDR1 and CDR2 (germline): SQVTM, ANQGSEA. The CDR3 runs 13 residues. This CDR3 is CSVPGSSYNEQYF. In nucleotides, the CDR3 is TGCAGCGTTCCAGGGAGCTCCTACAATGAGCAGTACTTC.

This clonotype has just one count. This chain joins TRBV5-1 and TRBJ2-7; 7 nucleotides line up with TRBD2. Trimming at V came to 10 bases and at J to 3 bases, leaving 16 bases not matched to a gene. There are 15 residues in the CDR3. CDR1 and CDR2 (germline): SGHRS, YFSETQ. The chain's CDR3 is CARKGGGSSHYEQYF. DNA for the CDR3: TGCGCCCGAAAAGGAGGCGGGAGTTCCCACTACGAGCAGTACTTC.

The chain has TRBV29-1 and TRBJ2-1; D is perhaps TRBD1 (6 bases). The CDR3 length is 12 residues. Trimming pared 5 bases from V and 8 bases from J, leaving 13 bases between. Germline CDR1 SQVTM, CDR2 ANQGSEA. DNA for the CDR3: TGCAGCGTTTCTACAACAGGGTATGAGCAGTTCTTC. Encoded protein: CSVSTTGYEQFF.

V usage is TRBV30 and J usage is TRBJ2-4; D might be TRBD1 or TRBD2, each matching 6 bases. V was trimmed by 2 bases and J by 2 bases, leaving 16 bases between them. The CDR3 totals 16 residues. CDR1 GTSNPN and CDR2 SVGIG come from the germline V gene (reference sequence). DNA for the CDR3: TGTGCCTGGAGTAACAAGGGGGGCCGCCCCAAAAACATTCAGTACTTC. It yields the protein CAWSNKGGRPKNIQYF.

The chain carries TRBV29-1 and TRBJ2-7, with 10 bases that match TRBD1. The junction had 5 bases not matched to a gene; V was cut back by 4 bases and J by 5 bases. The CDR3 spans 13 residues. CDR1 is SQVTM and CDR2 is ANQGSEA in the germline V gene. For the CDR3, the DNA is TGCAGCGTTGGGGCCGGGACAGGGGACGAGCAGTACTTC. It translates to CSVGAGTGDEQYF.